These 13 T cell receptor beta chains came from one sample sequenced in a study of T cell responses to AZD1222 COVID-19 vaccine. Sequenced by immunoSEQ multiplex PCR; TCRdb stores in-frame clones only, minus some. The repertoire holds some 190,000 clones, with 80% to 90% as singletons. The sample in question was peripheral blood, obtained on day 0 of AZD1222 vaccination. Receptors originate from an adult in good health.

The chain couples TRBV2 to TRBJ1-6; 10 positions agree with TRBD1. Per the germline V gene, CDR1 is SNHLY and CDR2 is FYNNEI. With V trimmed by 4 bases and J by 6 bases, 0 bases remained unmatched. CDR3 length equals 14 residues. The CDR3: CASSGTGGNSPLHF. The CDR3 DNA is TGTGCCAGCAGTGGGACAGGGGGTAATTCACCCCTCCACTTT.

This clone has only a few counts. J is TRBJ1-2 and V is TRBV19, with 7 bases that match TRBD1. The CDR3 runs to 13 residues. Germline trimming cut 5 bases from V and 3 bases from J; bases unmatched to any gene: 3. Germline V gene sequence: CDR1 LNHDA, CDR2 SQIVND (reference sequence). This chain's CDR3 is CASSPQGHYGYTF. CDR3 DNA sequence: TGTGCCAGTAGTCCACAGGGGCACTATGGCTACACCTTC.

This chain uses TRBV7-2 with TRBJ1-2; D possibly corresponds to TRBD1 (5 bases). The CDR3 totals 13 residues. In germline, CDR1 is SGHTA, CDR2 FQGNSA. The germline V and J ends were trimmed by 5 bases and 4 bases, with 11 bases remaining between them. DNA for the CDR3: TGTGCCAGCAGCACCGGACATGGCTATGGCTACACCTTC. Translating gives CASSTGHGYGYTF.

This chain uses TRBV18 with TRBJ1-2; 9 bases map to TRBD1. Germline trimming cut 5 bases from V and 0 bases from J; bases unmatched to any gene: 4. This CDR3 is built from 15 residues. Germline-derived CDR1 and CDR2 are KGHSH and LQKENI. DNA of the CDR3: TGTGCCAGCTCAGAAGGACAGGGGCCTAACTATGGCTACACCTTC. This sequence encodes CASSEGQGPNYGYTF.

The rearrangement joins TRBV15 to TRBJ1-5, with 7 bases that match TRBD1. CDR3 length equals 17 residues. With V trimmed by 0 bases and J by 7 bases, 12 bases remained unmatched. From germline, CDR1 is LNHNV and CDR2 YYDKDF (reference sequence). CDR3 DNA sequence: TGTGCCACCAGCAGAGATTCAGCAGTCAGGGGGAGGCAGCCCCAGCATTTT. Translated, it gives CATSRDSAVRGRQPQHF.

The genes are TRBV2 and TRBJ2-1; the D is unclear. Trimming cost V 4 bases and J 9 bases, with 7 bases left between them. This CDR3 spans 11 amino acids. Germline V lookup: CDR1 SNHLY, CDR2 FYNNEI. The CDR3 bases are TGTGCCAGCAGTGGAGGTAGTGAGCAGTTCTTC. Translated, it gives CASSGGSEQFF.

The V gene is TRBV19, the J gene TRBJ1-3, with D perhaps matching TRBD1 (5 bases). V was clipped by 7 bases and J by 1 base, with 11 bases between them. The CDR3 has 14 amino acids. Per germline, CDR1 LNHDA and CDR2 SQIVND (reference sequence). The CDR3 loop is CASTSGTSGNTIYF. The CDR3 DNA is TGTGCCAGTACCTCGGGGACTTCTGGAAACACCATATATTTT. The full variable domain, with the rest looked up from reference TRBV19 and TRBJ1-3, is DGGITQSPKYLFRKEGQNVTLSCEQNLNHDAMYWYRQDPGQGLRLIYYSQIVNDFQKGDIAEGYSVSREKKESFPLTVTSAQKNPTAFYLCASTSGTSGNTIYFGEGSWLTVV.

Worth noting for this clone: Other DNA sequences within the sample encode an identical CDR3. The J gene is TRBJ1-6, the V gene TRBV6-5; D ambiguous. The V end was cut by 6 bases, the J end by 8 bases, with 8 bases between. The CDR3 is made up of 12 amino acids. Germline-derived CDR1 and CDR2 are MNHEY and SVGAGI. CDR3 nucleotide sequence: TGTGCCAGCAGCCGCGGGGATTCACCCCTCCACTTT. Its translation is CASSRGDSPLHF.

The chain employs TRBV7-8 and TRBJ1-1; D uncertain. V was pared by 5 bases and J by 2 bases, with 21 bases between. Germline CDR1 reads SGHVS; CDR2 reads FQNEAQ. This CDR3 region has 17 residues. The CDR3 is CASSILTAWQPNTEAFF. The DNA for the CDR3 is TGTGCCAGCAGCATACTTACCGCGTGGCAGCCAAACACTGAAGCTTTCTTT.

This chain connects TRBV2 to TRBJ2-7, with a tentative D call TRBD1 (5 bases). Trimming stripped 3 bases from V and 4 bases from J, with 13 bases between. Germline assignment: CDR1 SNHLY and CDR2 FYNNEI. This CDR3 is built from 14 residues. The CDR3 DNA reads as TGTGCCAGCAGTGAGGGGCTTGTTACATACGAGCAGTACTTC. Residues: CASSEGLVTYEQYF. Combining the CDR3 with reference TRBV2 and TRBJ2-7 gives the whole variable domain EPEVTQTPSHQVTQMGQEVILRCVPISNHLYFYWYRQILGQKVEFLVSFYNNEISEKSEIFDDQFSVERPDGSNFTLKIRSTKLEDSAMYFCASSEGLVTYEQYFGPGTRLTVT.

The rearrangement uses TRBV19 and TRBJ1-2; D perhaps matches TRBD1 (6 bases). CDR1 is LNHDA and CDR2 is SQIVND in the germline V gene (reference sequence). Trimming took off 3 bases at V and 8 bases at J, with 16 bases between the two ends. CDR3 length equals 14 residues. The CDR3 DNA reads TGTGCCAGTAGTATCTACAGGGAATCTGGCGGCTACACCTTC. As protein: CASSIYRESGGYTF.

This chain joins TRBV5-4 and TRBJ2-2; 7 bases map to TRBD2. The CDR3 runs to 15 residues. J was trimmed by 1 base and V by 5 bases; bases with no gene match: 5. In germline, CDR1 is SGHNT, CDR2 YYREEE (reference sequence). The CDR3 loop is CASSSGGLNTGELFF. In nucleotides, the CDR3 is TGTGCCAGCAGTTCGGGGGGACTGAACACCGGGGAGCTGTTTTTT.

The genes are TRBV6-5 and TRBJ2-1, with 8 bases aligning to TRBD1. J gave up 7 bases and V 6 bases, and 5 bases lay outside the gene matches. The germline V gene has CDR1 MNHEY and CDR2 SVGAGI. The CDR3 runs 13 residues. This CDR3 is CASRLDRENEQFF. CDR3 DNA: TGTGCCAGCAGACTGGACAGGGAAAATGAGCAGTTCTTC.